Listed below are T cell receptor beta chains from one sample, sequenced in a study of blood T cells in healthy people across ages. TCRdb re-analysed the 5' RACE reads in MiXCR, keeping a single row per CDR3 protein. Here the sample spans some 900,000 distinct CDR3 sequences, around 30% being singletons. The material sequenced was blood. These receptors all stem from a woman older than 75 in good health. Both conserved end residues are part of each CDR3. A D gene is named only where the DNA matches it firmly. Some rows mark clone size as missing; the rest say once, few, many or name a class of expanded clone.

d_call,v_call,j_call,clone_size,cdr3_aa,cdr3_nt
NA,TRBV15,TRBJ2-3,NA,CATSRDSNHGDTQYF,TGTGCCACCAGCAGAGATAGTAACCACGGGGATACGCAGTATTTT
NA,TRBV7-7,TRBJ2-6,NA,CASSPGTAGANVLTF,TGTGCCAGCAGCCCGGGGACGGCTGGGGCCAACGTCCTGACTTTC
TRBD1,TRBV6-5,TRBJ2-7,NA,CAGSWTGGNTYEQYF,TGTGCCGGCAGCTGGACAGGGGGTAACACCTACGAGCAGTACTTC
NA,TRBV3-1,TRBJ2-3,few,CASSRTNIDTQYF,TGTGCCAGCAGCCGAACGAACATAGATACGCAGTATTTT
NA,TRBV20-1,TRBJ2-5,NA,CSARVKITETQYF,TGCAGTGCTAGAGTTAAAATAACGGAGACCCAGTACTTC
TRBD2,TRBV2,TRBJ2-1,NA,CASRELSRRGGINEQFF,TGTGCCAGCAGAGAACTCTCCCGGCGGGGGGGCATCAATGAGCAGTTCTTC
NA,TRBV7-2,TRBJ1-1,many,CASSRAQLNTEAFF,TGTGCCAGCAGCCGGGCACAATTGAACACTGAAGCTTTCTTT
NA,TRBV6-1,TRBJ1-2,many,CASSETGTGGYTF,TGTGCCAGCAGTGAAACAGGGACGGGTGGCTACACCTTC
NA,TRBV11-2,TRBJ2-2,NA,CASSLQVVNTGELFF,TGTGCCAGCAGCTTACAAGTGGTGAACACCGGGGAGCTGTTTTTT
NA,TRBV5-1,TRBJ1-4,NA,CASSFSGTYNEKLFF,TGCGCCAGCAGCTTTTCTGGGACGTATAATGAAAAACTGTTTTTT
NA,TRBV2,TRBJ2-1,NA,CASSERRGLYNEQFF,TGTGCCAGCAGTGAAAGGCGGGGACTCTACAATGAGCAGTTCTTC
NA,TRBV21-1,TRBJ2-7,NA,CASSKSRRQSYNEQYF,TGTGCCAGCAGCAAAAGCCGTCGGCAGTCCTACAATGAGCAGTACTTC
NA,TRBV20-1,TRBJ2-5,many,CSASLRQGQETQYF,TGCAGTGCTAGTCTGAGGCAGGGCCAAGAGACCCAGTACTTC
TRBD1,TRBV10-3,TRBJ2-5,many,CAISEGGTGDQETQYF,TGTGCCATCAGTGAAGGGGGGACAGGGGACCAAGAGACCCAGTACTTC